One and the same sample provided the 21 T cell receptor beta chains below, sequenced in a study of cytomegalovirus exposure and HLA in healthy donors. PCR involved 60 Vbeta and 13 Jbeta primers. Clones were sequenced by immunoSEQ multiplex PCR, and TCRdb holds only the in-frame ones, with some missing. The listing contains approximately 58,000 clones. Sample: PBMCs. The origin of the receptors is a young woman in good health and CMV-seronegative.

This chain links TRBV5-6 with TRBJ1-2; 9 nucleotides match TRBD1. Looked up from germline, CDR1 is SGHDT and CDR2 is YYEEEE. The V segment lost 5 bases and the J segment 8 bases; nucleotides outside the gene matches: 7. CDR3 size: 13 residues. CDR3 in DNA: TGTGCCAGCAGACGGGACAGGGCGGCGGGCTACACCTTC. Amino acids: CASRRDRAAGYTF. Variable domain in full (rest from reference TRBV5-6 and TRBJ1-2): DAGVTQSPTHLIKTRGQQVTLRCSPKSGHDTVSWYQQALGQGPQFIFQYYEEEERQRGNFPDRFSGHQFPNYSSELNVNALLLGDSALYLCASRRDRAAGYTFGSGTRLTVV.

The chain combines TRBV30 with TRBJ2-3, with 10 bases aligning to TRBD2. The CDR3 contains 16 residues. Germline CDR1 reads GTSNPN; CDR2 reads SVGIG (reference sequence). Trimming cost V 5 bases and J 1 base; bases outside gene matches: 9. The CDR3 DNA reads as TGTGCCTGGGAAACGAGCGGGGGGGGCGGCACAGATACGCAGTATTTT. Translation: CAWETSGGGGTDTQYF.

J is TRBJ1-1 and V is TRBV7-2; a possible D gene is TRBD1 (5 bases). Trimming pared 5 bases from V and 0 bases from J, leaving 16 bases between. The CDR3 consists of 16 residues. From germline, CDR1 is SGHTA and CDR2 FQGNSA. The CDR3 DNA is TGTGCCAGCAGCCTAACCTCGGGGGTTATGAACACTGAAGCTTTCTTT. Protein product: CASSLTSGVMNTEAFF.

V usage is TRBV25-1 and J usage is TRBJ2-7; D gene ambiguous. In germline, CDR1 is MGHDK, CDR2 SYGVNS. The CDR3 length is 14 residues. V shed 2 bases and J shed 1 base, with 9 bases lying between them. CDR3 coding DNA: TGTGCCAGCAGTGAACTCGAACATTCCTACGAGCAGTACTTC. Encoded protein: CASSELEHSYEQYF.

This rearrangement joins TRBV9 to TRBJ2-5; 9 bases are shared with TRBD2. Germline V gene data show CDR1 as SGDLS and CDR2 as YYNGEE. Trimming took 0 bases from V and 3 from J; bases not matched to a gene: 6. The CDR3 runs 16 residues. CDR3 protein: CASSVAAAGGKETQYF. The CDR3 nucleotides are TGTGCCAGCAGCGTAGCGGCGGCGGGAGGGAAAGAGACCCAGTACTTC.

With respect to this clone: The germline gene is not matched at one end of the junction; a read error may be the cause. The chain employs TRBV7-7 and TRBJ2-5; perhaps TRBD2 as D (5 bases). This CDR3 spans 14 amino acids. Germline CDR1 reads SSHAT; CDR2 reads FNYEAQ (reference sequence). The CDR3 sequence: CASSLSAGKETQYF. CDR3 coding DNA: TGTGCTAGCAGCTTAAGCGCCGGGAAAGAGACCCAGTACTTC.

The chain has TRBV19 and TRBJ2-7, with 9 bases identical to TRBD1. Per the germline V gene, CDR1 is LNHDA and CDR2 is SQIVND (reference sequence). This CDR3 is 14 amino acids long. Trimming took 6 bases from V and 8 from J; bases not matched to a gene: 11. CDR3 in DNA: TGTGCCAGTAGGGGGACAGGGATGAATATCAAGCAGTACTTC. Its translation: CASRGTGMNIKQYF.

The chain carries TRBV11-2 and TRBJ2-5; D ambiguous. CDR1 and CDR2 from the germline V gene are SGHAT and FQNNGV. The CDR3 has 11 amino acids. Trimming left V 4 bases short and J 5 bases short, with 5 bases between. The CDR3 DNA sequence: TGTGCCAGCAGCTCCGGGGAGACCCAGTACTTC. It is translated as CASSSGETQYF.

This chain uses TRBV5-1 with TRBJ2-3; D is uncertain. V was pared by 1 base and J by 1 base, with 4 bases between. CDR1 is SGHRS, CDR2 YFSETQ, per germline. The CDR3 covers 13 residues. The CDR3 bases are TGCGCCAGCAGCTTGCAGGGCACAGATACGCAGTATTTT. Protein: CASSLQGTDTQYF.

The chain links TRBV7-3 to TRBJ2-3; 8 nucleotides agree with TRBD2. CDR3 length: 15 residues. With V trimmed by 4 bases and J by 2 bases, 5 bases remained unmatched. Looked up from germline, CDR1 is SGHTA and CDR2 is FQGTGA. The CDR3 spells CASSSRGGDTDTQYF. CDR3 bases: TGTGCCAGCAGCTCTCGGGGGGGGGACACAGATACGCAGTATTTT.

As for this clone: Other DNA sequences within the sample encode an identical CDR3. The chain carries TRBV5-4 and TRBJ1-5; D unclear. CDR1 and CDR2 (germline): SGHNT, YYREEE (reference sequence). V lost 0 bases, J lost 4 bases, and 8 bases lay in between. This CDR3 spans 14 amino acids. Here the CDR3 reads CASSLAGGNQPQHF. As DNA, the CDR3 is TGTGCCAGCAGCTTGGCCGGAGGTAATCAGCCCCAGCATTTT. Using reference TRBV5-4 and TRBJ1-5 for the parts outside the CDR3, the full variable domain is ETGVTQSPTHLIKTRGQQVTLRCSSQSGHNTVSWYQQALGQGPQFIFQYYREEENGRGNFPPRFSGLQFPNYSSELNVNALELDDSALYLCASSLAGGNQPQHFGDGTRLSIL.

The genes are TRBV10-2 and TRBJ2-2; 7 bases align to TRBD2. Germline V lookup: CDR1 WSHSY, CDR2 SAAADI. The CDR3 runs 14 residues. The trim removed 11 bases at V and 4 bases at J, leaving 10 bases unmatched. CDR3 amino acids: CAGAHGGSTGELFF. CDR3 in DNA: TGCGCCGGAGCTCACGGGGGGAGCACCGGGGAGCTGTTTTTT.

The rearrangement joins TRBV4-1 to TRBJ1-1; D is perhaps TRBD1 (6 bases). The V gene lost 2 bases and the J gene lost 5 bases, with 15 bases spanning the gap. This CDR3 comprises 15 residues. Germline V gives CDR1 MGHRA, CDR2 YSYEKL. The CDR3 DNA reads TGCGCCAGCAGCCAACAACAGGGCCGGCCGACTGAAGCTTTCTTT. Its translation is CASSQQQGRPTEAFF.

On this clone: Other DNA sequences from this sample encode an identical CDR3 as well. The CDR3 loop is CASSLAGNYGYTF. CDR3 sequence (DNA): TGTGCCAGCAGCTTGGCTGGCAACTATGGCTACACCTTC. The chain links TRBV5-4 to TRBJ1-2; no clear D. V was trimmed by 0 bases and J by 2 bases, leaving 5 bases between them. Per germline, CDR1 SGHNT and CDR2 YYREEE (reference sequence). This CDR3 has 13 amino acids. The full variable domain, with the rest looked up from reference TRBV5-4 and TRBJ1-2, is ETGVTQSPTHLIKTRGQQVTLRCSSQSGHNTVSWYQQALGQGPQFIFQYYREEENGRGNFPPRFSGLQFPNYSSELNVNALELDDSALYLCASSLAGNYGYTFGSGTRLTVV.

The chain carries TRBV5-1 and TRBJ2-3; 11 nucleotides agree with TRBD2. Trimming at V came to 0 bases and at J to 6 bases, leaving 6 bases not matched to a gene. The CDR3 loop spans 16 amino acids. Looked up from germline, CDR1 is SGHRS and CDR2 is YFSETQ. CDR3 coding DNA: TGCGCCAGCAGCTTGGCGGTAGCGGGGGGGTCCGATACGCAGTATTTT. Translation gives CASSLAVAGGSDTQYF.

As to this clone: The identical CDR3 is also encoded by other nucleotide sequences in the sample. The chain carries TRBV29-1 and TRBJ2-7, with D possibly being TRBD1 (5 bases). V was shortened by 2 bases and J by 3 bases, with 8 bases between the two germline ends. Per germline, CDR1 SQVTM and CDR2 ANQGSEA. CDR3 length: 12 amino acids. As DNA, the CDR3 is TGCAGCGTTGAACAGGGAAGCTACGAGCAGTACTTC. Protein product: CSVEQGSYEQYF.

The CDR3 DNA reads TGTGCCAGCAAGACTAGGCCCCCCACAGATACGCAGTATTTT. It codes for CASKTRPPTDTQYF. This chain joins TRBV5-5 and TRBJ2-3; TRBD2 is a possible D gene (6 bases). Trimming removed 6 bases at V and 2 bases at J, with 13 bases between. This CDR3 is built from 14 residues. Germline CDR1 reads SGHKS; CDR2 reads YYEKEE (reference sequence).

The chain uses TRBV5-6 and TRBJ2-1, with 8 bases lining up with TRBD2. CDR1 SGHDT and CDR2 YYEEEE come from the germline V gene. The CDR3 consists of 13 residues. Trimming at V came to 4 bases and at J to 9 bases, leaving 6 bases not matched to a gene. In nucleotides, the CDR3 is TGTGCCAGCAGCCCGGGACTAGTGGTTGAGCAGTTCTTC. Translating it yields CASSPGLVVEQFF.

DNA of the CDR3: TGTGCCAGCAGCAAGCGACAGGGGGCGGGAACTGAAGCTTTCTTT. Amino acid sequence: CASSKRQGAGTEAFF. This chain uses TRBV7-9 with TRBJ1-1; 10 bases fit TRBD1. Germline V gives CDR1 SEHNR, CDR2 FQNEAQ (reference sequence). V dropped 5 bases and J dropped 5; count of bases not matched to a gene: 8. This CDR3 comprises 15 residues.

The gene calls are TRBV29-1 and TRBJ1-2; no reliable D call. Germline V gives CDR1 SQVTM, CDR2 ANQGSEA. There are 12 residues in the CDR3. V gave up 7 bases and J gave up 4 bases, with 13 bases separating them. This CDR3 is CSARHGVYGYTF. The DNA for the CDR3 is TGCAGCGCTAGACACGGGGTCTATGGCTACACCTTC.

The chain is built from TRBV19 and TRBJ1-6; 11 bases map to TRBD1. V shed 5 bases and J 7 bases; nucleotides not matched to a gene: 7. Germline CDR1 LNHDA, CDR2 SQIVND (reference sequence). The CDR3 extends over 16 amino acids. CDR3 sequence (DNA): TGTGCCAGTAGTCCGAGGACAGGGGGCCGGAATTCACCCCTCCACTTT. It encodes CASSPRTGGRNSPLHF.